This passage covers 15 T cell receptor beta chains from one sample sequenced in a study of identical twins. MiXCR, run by TCRdb on the 5' RACE reads, gives a single entry per CDR3 protein. Of about 530,000 distinct CDR3 sequences in the sample, around 15% were seen once. These data also featured in a second study, about yellow fever vaccine responses in identical twins.

The source material was CD4+ T cells sorted from blood. These receptors were collected from a woman aged 18-29 years in good health.

V and J are TRBV5-4 and TRBJ2-5; D gene ambiguous. Germline V gene sequence: CDR1 SGHNT, CDR2 YYREEE (reference sequence). Trimming cost V 0 bases and J 6 bases, with 12 bases left between them. The CDR3 loop spans 14 amino acids. The CDR3 loop reads CASSLDSVAQTQYF. The CDR3 DNA follows: TGTGCCAGCAGCTTGGACTCGGTCGCCCAGACCCAGTACTTC. The full variable domain, in which reference TRBV5-4 and TRBJ2-5 provide the parts outside the CDR3, is ETGVTQSPTHLIKTRGQQVTLRCSSQSGHNTVSWYQQALGQGPQFIFQYYREEENGRGNFPPRFSGLQFPNYSSELNVNALELDDSALYLCASSLDSVAQTQYFGPGTRLLVL.

V and J are TRBV6-2 or TRBV6-3 and TRBJ1-1; D is undetermined. This CDR3 contains 17 residues. Germline values: CDR1 MNHEY, CDR2 SVGEGT. V lost 5 bases and J lost 1, with 20 bases in between. CDR3 in DNA: TGTGCCAGCAGTCTTTCCCTTGGGCGCAGGCCGAACACTGAAGCTTTCTTT. It specifies CASSLSLGRRPNTEAFF.

This clonotype is a singleton in its sample. The chain links TRBV7-2 to TRBJ1-1, with D possibly matching TRBD1 (6 bases). Per the germline V gene, CDR1 is SGHTA and CDR2 is FQGNSA. The CDR3 has 16 amino acids. Trimming took off 1 base at V and 5 bases at J, with 17 bases between the two ends. CDR3 amino acids: CASSLDRSRGRTEAFF. The DNA of the CDR3 is TGTGCCAGCAGCTTAGATAGAAGCAGGGGTCGAACTGAAGCTTTCTTT.

This clonotype was observed many times. This chain uses TRBV7-2 with TRBJ2-2; TRBD2 agrees at 11 bases. CDR1 is SGHTA, CDR2 FQGNSA, per germline. The CDR3 spans 16 residues. The J segment lost 7 bases and the V segment lost 5 bases, leaving 9 bases of the junction unmatched. CDR3 in amino acids: CASSILSGRAGGELFF. CDR3 sequence (DNA): TGTGCCAGCAGCATACTTAGCGGGAGGGCAGGCGGGGAGCTGTTTTTT. Looking up the rest from reference TRBV7-2 and TRBJ2-2 gives the full variable domain: GAGVSQSPSNKVTEKGKDVELRCDPISGHTALYWYRQSLGQGLEFLIYFQGNSAPDKSGLPSDRFSAERTGGSVSTLTIQRTQQEDSAVYLCASSILSGRAGGELFFGEGSRLTVL.

This clonotype was seen more than once but under ten times. The CDR3 nucleotides are TGCGCCAGCAGTATAACTGGGACAGGGGGCAACACCGGGGAGCTGTTTTTT. Its translation: CASSITGTGGNTGELFF. The chain links TRBV10-2 to TRBJ2-2; TRBD1 aligns across 12 bases. With 5 bases clipped from V and 2 bases from J, the junction kept 6 bases outside the gene matches. The CDR3 is 17 amino acids. The V gene's germline CDR1 is WSHSY and CDR2 SAAADI.

This chain connects TRBV5-1 to TRBJ2-1; D is perhaps TRBD1 (6 bases). This CDR3 is 13 amino acids long. The V end was cut by 6 bases, the J end by 3 bases, with 10 bases between. Germline CDR1 is SGHRS and CDR2 is YFSETQ. This chain's CDR3 is CASTLDSYNEQFF. In nucleotides, the CDR3 is TGCGCCAGCACCCTGGACAGCTACAATGAGCAGTTCTTC.

This chain connects TRBV12-3 or TRBV12-4 to TRBJ2-7, with a possible D match to TRBD2 (5 bases). V was cut by 8 bases and J by 0 bases, with 17 bases left in between. CDR3 length equals 15 residues. In DNA form, the CDR3 reads TGTGCCAGCTGTCGGGGTTTACGGAGCTCCTACGAGCAGTACTTC. It yields the protein CASCRGLRSSYEQYF.

The gene calls are TRBV6-1 and TRBJ2-5; 13 bases are shared with TRBD2. Losses at the gene ends were 5 bases for V and 2 bases for J; bases not matched to a gene: 14. The CDR3 runs to 19 residues. Looked up from germline, CDR1 is MNHNS and CDR2 is SASEGT. The CDR3 sequence is CASSPALLAGGGPQETQYF. The CDR3 nucleotides read TGTGCCAGCAGTCCTGCTTTACTAGCGGGGGGGGGGCCACAAGAGACCCAGTACTTC.

This clonotype occurred a few times. V usage is TRBV3-1 and J usage is TRBJ1-5; D possibly corresponds to TRBD1 (5 bases). The CDR3 has 13 amino acids. The V gene lost 1 base and the J gene lost 9 bases, with 10 bases spanning the gap. In germline, CDR1 is LGHDT, CDR2 YNNKEL (reference sequence). CDR3 bases: TGTGCCAGCAGCCAAGCTGGGGGGGGGCCCCAGCATTTT. Its protein product is CASSQAGGGPQHF.

This clonotype has a handful of counts. The chain has TRBV6-5 and TRBJ2-5; the D gene is possibly TRBD2 (5 bases). V lost 0 bases to trimming and J lost 2 bases, with 13 bases between them. The CDR3 sequence is 16 residues long. CDR1 and CDR2 from the germline V gene are MNHEY and SVGAGI. CDR3 in amino acids: CASSYSIGGGQETQYF. The CDR3, as DNA: TGTGCCAGCAGTTACTCGATCGGAGGCGGTCAAGAGACCCAGTACTTC.

V gene TRBV20-1 combines with J gene TRBJ1-2; D call uncertain. This CDR3 contains 12 residues. With 0 bases removed from V and 8 bases from J, the gap between germline ends came to 10 bases. Germline-derived CDR1 and CDR2 are DFQATT and SNEGSKA (reference sequence). CDR3 sequence reads: CSARDYELGYTF. CDR3 nucleotide sequence: TGCAGTGCTAGAGATTACGAGTTGGGCTACACCTTC.

This clonotype has just a few counts. This rearrangement joins TRBV29-1 to TRBJ2-7; a weak D match, TRBD2 (5 bases). This CDR3 comprises 11 residues. CDR1 is SQVTM, CDR2 ANQGSEA, per germline. The CDR3 bases are TGCAACGGCTTGGGAGCCTACGAGCAGTACTTC. Translated, it gives CNGLGAYEQYF.

J is TRBJ2-3 and V is TRBV5-4, with TRBD1 matching 9 bases. The V gene's germline CDR1 is SGHNT and CDR2 YYREEE (reference sequence). V was pared by 3 bases and J by 6 bases, with 8 bases of the junction left unmatched. This CDR3 spans 15 amino acids. For the CDR3, the DNA is TGTGCCAGCAGCTCTACAGGGGGCGCGAGGGATACGCAGTATTTT. It translates to CASSSTGGARDTQYF.

At least ten counts were recorded for this clonotype. The chain uses TRBV5-1 and TRBJ2-3; no reliable D call. The CDR3 covers 13 residues. Germline loops: CDR1 SGHRS, CDR2 YFSETQ. V shed 3 bases and J shed 2 bases, with 7 bases lying between them. The CDR3 is CASSSPSTDTQYF. The CDR3 region has the DNA TGCGCCAGCAGCTCGCCCTCCACAGATACGCAGTATTTT.

In its sample, this clonotype was seen a few times. V is TRBV6-4 and J is TRBJ1-2; perhaps TRBD1 as D (6 bases). Germline values: CDR1 MRHNA, CDR2 SNTAGT. V was cut by 0 bases and J by 8 bases, with 13 bases left in between. CDR3 length: 14 residues. The DNA of the CDR3 is TGTGCCAGCAGTGACTCATGGGGGCTGGGAGGCTACACCTTC. As protein: CASSDSWGLGGYTF.